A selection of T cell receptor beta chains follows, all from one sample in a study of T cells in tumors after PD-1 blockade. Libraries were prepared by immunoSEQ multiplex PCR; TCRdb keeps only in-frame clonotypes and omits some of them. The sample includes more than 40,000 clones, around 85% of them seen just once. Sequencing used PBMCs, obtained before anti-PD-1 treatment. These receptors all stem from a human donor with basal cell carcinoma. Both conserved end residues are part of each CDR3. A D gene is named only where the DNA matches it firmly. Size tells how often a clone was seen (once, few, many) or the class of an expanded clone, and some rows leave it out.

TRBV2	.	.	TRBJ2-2	CASKGGPRTGELFF	TGTGCCAGCAAAGGTGGTCCCAGGACCGGGGAGCTGTTTTTT
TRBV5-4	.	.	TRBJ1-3	CASTLGGGLTGNTIYF	TGTGCCAGCACCCTAGGAGGGGGACTGACTGGAAACACCATATATTTT
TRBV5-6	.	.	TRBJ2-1	CASSLGGSFYNEQFF	TGTGCCAGCAGCTTGGGGGGGTCCTTTTACAATGAGCAGTTCTTC
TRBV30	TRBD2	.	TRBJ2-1	CAWSDTLAGGRNEQFF	TGTGCCTGGAGCGACACGCTAGCGGGGGGGCGAAATGAGCAGTTCTTC
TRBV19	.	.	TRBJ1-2	CASRLIGGDYGYTF	TGTGCCAGTAGATTAATTGGAGGGGACTATGGCTACACCTTC
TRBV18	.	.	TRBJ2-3	CANGLSRGDTQYF	TGTGCCAACGGACTATCTCGTGGTGATACGCAGTATTTT
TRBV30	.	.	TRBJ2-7	CAWSAEIPYEQYF	TGTGCCTGGAGCGCCGAAATCCCCTACGAGCAGTACTTC
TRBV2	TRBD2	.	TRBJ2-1	CASSEGRGVRYNEQFF	TGTGCCAGCAGTGAAGGGCGGGGGGTCCGTTACAATGAGCAGTTCTTC
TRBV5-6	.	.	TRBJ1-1	CATQGGGNTEAFF	TGTGCCACCCAGGGAGGGGGGAACACTGAAGCTTTCTTT
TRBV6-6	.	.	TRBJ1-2	CASSAAGGYTF	TGTGCCAGCAGTGCGGCGGGAGGCTACACCTTC
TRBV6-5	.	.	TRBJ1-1	CASTPPGITEAFF	TGTGCCAGCACCCCCCCGGGGATCACTGAAGCTTTCTTT
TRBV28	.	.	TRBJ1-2	CASSTRYGYTF	TGTGCCAGCAGTACCCGGTATGGCTACACCTTC
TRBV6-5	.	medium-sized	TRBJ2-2	CASTGGETGELFF	TGTGCCAGCACAGGAGGTGAAACCGGGGAGCTGTTTTTT
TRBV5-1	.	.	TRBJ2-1	CASSQLGTGGYNEQFF	TGCGCCAGCAGCCAGCTCGGGACTGGGGGGTACAATGAGCAGTTCTTC
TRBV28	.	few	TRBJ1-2	CASSSLSGSGGYYGYTF	TGTGCCAGCAGTTCATTAAGTGGTTCAGGTGGCTACTATGGCTACACCTTC
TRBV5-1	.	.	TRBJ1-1	CASSFGDTVGNTEAFF	TGCGCCAGCAGCTTTGGGGACACGGTCGGGAACACTGAAGCTTTCTTT
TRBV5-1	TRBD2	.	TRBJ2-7	CASSPSGVDYEQYF	TGCGCCAGCAGCCCTAGCGGGGTAGACTACGAGCAGTACTTC
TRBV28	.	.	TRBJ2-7	CASVRVGEQYF	TGTGCCAGCGTTCGGGTCGGGGAGCAGTACTTC
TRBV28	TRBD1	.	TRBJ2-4	CASSDAGTGLLGKNIQYF	TGTGCCAGCAGTGACGCTGGGACAGGGCTTTTAGGCAAAAACATTCAGTACTTC
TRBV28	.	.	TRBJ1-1	CASAVTEAFF	TGTGCCAGCGCGGTCACTGAAGCTTTCTTT
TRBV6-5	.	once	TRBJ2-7	CASSSSRRDSSQYF	TGTGCCAGCAGTTCCTCCCGACGGGACTCCTCGCAGTACTTC
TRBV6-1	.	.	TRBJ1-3	CASSDSGNTIYF	TGTGCCAGCAGTGACTCTGGAAACACCATATATTTT